This T cell receptor beta chain was identified during a study of blood T cell repertoires in COVID-19. Repertoires were generated with immunoSEQ multiplex PCR, while TCRdb's copy carries only in-frame clones and drops some. The repertoire holds around 290,000 clones, with about 93% as singletons. Material for sequencing was PBMCs or T cells enriched from blood (not recorded which). This clonotype was obtained from a woman aged 25 to 39 who had recovered from COVID-19.

The CDR3 loop is CASSLVGTGGVTYGYTF. The CDR3 region has the DNA TGTGCCAGCAGCTTGGTGGGGACAGGAGGGGTGACCTATGGCTACACCTTC. V is TRBV5-4 and J is TRBJ1-2; 8 bases agree with TRBD1. This CDR3 has 17 amino acids. Per germline, CDR1 SGHNT and CDR2 YYREEE (reference sequence). The J segment lost 4 bases and the V segment lost 0 bases, leaving 11 bases of the junction unmatched. The variable domain in full, completed from reference TRBV5-4 and TRBJ1-2, reads ETGVTQSPTHLIKTRGQQVTLRCSSQSGHNTVSWYQQALGQGPQFIFQYYREEENGRGNFPPRFSGLQFPNYSSELNVNALELDDSALYLCASSLVGTGGVTYGYTFGSGTRLTVV.